This T cell receptor beta chain was observed in a study of Graves' ophthalmopathy and Graves' hyperthyroidism. From germline, CDR1 is SGHDT and CDR2 YYEEEE. The CDR3 has 11 amino acids. Trimming pared 3 bases from V and 3 bases from J, leaving 4 bases between. Amplification from RNA transcripts yielded the TCR beta CDR3 regions. First-round RT-PCR employed HTBI primers, with a second-round multiplex PCR after it. TCRdb analysed the multiplex PCR reads with MiXCR anew, one entry per CDR3 protein. Among approximately 160,000 distinct CDR3 sequences listed, over 35% were seen once. The table lists this clonotype with many counts.

What was sequenced was peripheral blood. The sequence was collected from a woman in her forties with Graves' ophthalmopathy. The V and J genes are TRBV5-6 and TRBJ2-7; unclear D gene. Here the CDR3 DNA reads TGTGCCAGCAGCTCGAACTACGAGCAGTACTTC. This gives the protein CASSSNYEQYF.